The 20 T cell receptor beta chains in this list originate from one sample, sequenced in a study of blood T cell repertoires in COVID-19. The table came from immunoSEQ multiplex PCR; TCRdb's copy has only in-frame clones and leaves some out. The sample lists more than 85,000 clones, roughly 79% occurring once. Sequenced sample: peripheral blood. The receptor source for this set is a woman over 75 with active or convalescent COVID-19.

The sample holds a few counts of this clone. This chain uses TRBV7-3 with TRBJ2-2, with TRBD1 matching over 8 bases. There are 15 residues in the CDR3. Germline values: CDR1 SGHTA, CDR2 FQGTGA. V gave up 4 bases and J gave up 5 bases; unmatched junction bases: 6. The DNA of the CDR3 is TGTGCCAGCAGCTCCCAGGGGGCCTCAACCGGGGAGCTGTTTTTT. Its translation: CASSSQGASTGELFF.

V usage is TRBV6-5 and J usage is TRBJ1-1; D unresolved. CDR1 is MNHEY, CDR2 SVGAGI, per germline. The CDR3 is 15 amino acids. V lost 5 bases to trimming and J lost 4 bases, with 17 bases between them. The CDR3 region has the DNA TGTGCCAGCAGTATCCGGGCCCAGCGGGGCACTGAAGCTTTCTTT. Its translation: CASSIRAQRGTEAFF.

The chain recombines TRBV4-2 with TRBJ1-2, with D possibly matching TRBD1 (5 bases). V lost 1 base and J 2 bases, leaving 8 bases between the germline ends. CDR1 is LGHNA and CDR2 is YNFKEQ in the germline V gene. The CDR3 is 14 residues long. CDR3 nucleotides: TGTGCCAGCAGCCAAGCGGGGGGGAACTATGGCTACACCTTC. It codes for CASSQAGGNYGYTF.

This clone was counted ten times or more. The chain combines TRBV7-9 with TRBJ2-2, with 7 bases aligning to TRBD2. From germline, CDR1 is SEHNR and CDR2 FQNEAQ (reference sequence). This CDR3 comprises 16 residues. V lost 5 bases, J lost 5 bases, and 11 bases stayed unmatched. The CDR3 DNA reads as TGTGCCAGCAGCCCCTATAGCGGGCGAGCGACCGGGGAGCTGTTTTTT. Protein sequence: CASSPYSGRATGELFF. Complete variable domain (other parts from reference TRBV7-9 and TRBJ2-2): DTGVSQNPRHKITKRGQNVTFRCDPISEHNRLYWYRQTLGQGPEFLTYFQNEAQLEKSRLLSDRFSAERPKGSFSTLEIQRTEQGDSAMYLCASSPYSGRATGELFFGEGSRLTVL.

CDR3 DNA: TGTGCCACCAGCAGGGGACTACAAGTATACGAGCAGTACTTC. Protein product: CATSRGLQVYEQYF. The chain employs TRBV15 and TRBJ2-7, with TRBD2 matching over 7 bases. J was trimmed by 4 bases and V by 3 bases; bases with no gene match: 6. Germline V lookup: CDR1 LNHNV, CDR2 YYDKDF (reference sequence). The CDR3 is made up of 14 amino acids.

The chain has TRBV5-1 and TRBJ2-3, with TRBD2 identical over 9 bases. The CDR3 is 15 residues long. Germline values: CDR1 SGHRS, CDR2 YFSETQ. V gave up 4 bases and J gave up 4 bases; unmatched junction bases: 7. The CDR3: CASSREGLAADTQYF. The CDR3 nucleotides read TGCGCCAGCAGCCGTGAGGGACTAGCCGCAGATACGCAGTATTTT.

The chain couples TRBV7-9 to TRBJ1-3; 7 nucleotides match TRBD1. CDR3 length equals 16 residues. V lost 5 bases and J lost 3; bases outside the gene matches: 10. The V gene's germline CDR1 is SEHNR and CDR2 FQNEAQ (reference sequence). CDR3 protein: CASSKTRGRSGNTIYF. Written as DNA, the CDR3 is TGTGCCAGCAGCAAAACGAGGGGGCGCAGTGGAAACACCATATATTTT.

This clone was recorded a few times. CDR3 amino acids: CASSFSERFREKLFF. The CDR3 DNA reads TGTGCCAGCAGCTTTTCGGAGCGGTTTAGAGAAAAACTGTTTTTT. V gene TRBV7-8 combines with J gene TRBJ1-4; D is uncertain. Deletions cut 3 bases from V and 8 bases from J, with 16 bases between. This CDR3 has 15 amino acids. The germline CDR1 and CDR2 sequences are SGHVS and FQNEAQ.

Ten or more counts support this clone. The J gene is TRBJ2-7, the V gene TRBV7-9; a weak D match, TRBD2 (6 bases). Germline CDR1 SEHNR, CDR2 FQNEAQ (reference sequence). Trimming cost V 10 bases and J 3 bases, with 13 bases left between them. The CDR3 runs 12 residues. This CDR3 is CAIGRTIYEQYF. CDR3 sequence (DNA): TGTGCCATAGGGAGGACAATCTACGAGCAGTACTTC.

In DNA, the CDR3 is TGTGCCAGCAAAAACAGGGGATCGGGGAATCAGCCCCAGCATTTT. Its translation is CASKNRGSGNQPQHF. V gene TRBV6-5 combines with J gene TRBJ1-5, with TRBD1 matching over 7 bases. Germline values: CDR1 MNHEY, CDR2 SVGAGI. The V and J ends lost 7 bases and 4 bases, in that order; junction bases with no gene match: 10. The CDR3 length is 15 residues.

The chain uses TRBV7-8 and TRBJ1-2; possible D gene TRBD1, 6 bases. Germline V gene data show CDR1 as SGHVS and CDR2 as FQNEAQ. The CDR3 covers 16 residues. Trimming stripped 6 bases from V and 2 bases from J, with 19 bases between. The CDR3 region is CASSQSTGILNYGYTF. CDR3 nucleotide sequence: TGTGCCAGCAGTCAAAGTACAGGGATTCTAAACTATGGCTACACCTTC.

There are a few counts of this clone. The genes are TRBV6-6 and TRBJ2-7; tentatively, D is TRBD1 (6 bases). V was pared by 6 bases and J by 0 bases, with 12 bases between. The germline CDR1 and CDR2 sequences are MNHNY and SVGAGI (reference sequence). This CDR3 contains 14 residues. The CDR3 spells CASRRDTSSYEQYF. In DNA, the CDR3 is TGTGCCAGCAGAAGGGACACAAGCTCCTACGAGCAGTACTTC.

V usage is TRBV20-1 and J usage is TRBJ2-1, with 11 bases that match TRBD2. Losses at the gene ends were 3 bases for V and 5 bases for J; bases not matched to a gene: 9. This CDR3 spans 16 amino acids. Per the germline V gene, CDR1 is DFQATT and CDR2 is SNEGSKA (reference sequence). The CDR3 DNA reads TGCAGTGCTAGTATAGCGGGAGGGCTCCGAGACAATGAGCAGTTCTTC. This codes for CSASIAGGLRDNEQFF.

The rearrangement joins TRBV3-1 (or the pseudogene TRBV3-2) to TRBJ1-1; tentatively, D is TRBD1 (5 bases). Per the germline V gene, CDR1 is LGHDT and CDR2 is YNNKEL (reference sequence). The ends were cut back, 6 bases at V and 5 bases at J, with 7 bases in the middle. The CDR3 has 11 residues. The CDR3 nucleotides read TGTGCCAGCAGGGGGCGAACTGAAGCTTTCTTT. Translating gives CASRGRTEAFF.

The CDR3 DNA is TGTGCCAGCAGCCTAGAGAGGACAGTCTCCTACAATGAGCAGTTCTTC. It encodes CASSLERTVSYNEQFF. This rearrangement joins TRBV27 to TRBJ2-1, with D possibly being TRBD1 (6 bases). Trimming left V 6 bases short and J 0 bases short, with 15 bases between. The germline V gene encodes CDR1 MNHEY and CDR2 SMNVEV (reference sequence). The CDR3 totals 16 residues.

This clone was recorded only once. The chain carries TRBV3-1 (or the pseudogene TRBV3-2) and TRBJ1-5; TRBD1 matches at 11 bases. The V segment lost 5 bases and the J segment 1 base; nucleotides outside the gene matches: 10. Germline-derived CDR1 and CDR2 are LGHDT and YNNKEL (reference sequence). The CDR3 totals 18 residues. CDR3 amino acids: CASSLDRGPVRSNQPQHF. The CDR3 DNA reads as TGTGCCAGCAGCTTGGACAGGGGGCCGGTAAGGAGCAATCAGCCCCAGCATTTT.

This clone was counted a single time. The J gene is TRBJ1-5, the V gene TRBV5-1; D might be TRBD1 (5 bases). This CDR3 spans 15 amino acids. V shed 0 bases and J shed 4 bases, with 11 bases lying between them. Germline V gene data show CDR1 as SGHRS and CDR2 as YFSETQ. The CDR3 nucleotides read TGCGCCAGCAGCTTGGATGGCAGGGTGAATCAGCCCCAGCATTTT. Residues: CASSLDGRVNQPQHF.

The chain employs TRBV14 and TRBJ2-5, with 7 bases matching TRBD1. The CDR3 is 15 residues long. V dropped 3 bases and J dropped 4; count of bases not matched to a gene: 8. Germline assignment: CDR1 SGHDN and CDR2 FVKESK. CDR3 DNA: TGTGCCAGCAGCCAGCACAAGGGGGCCCCAGAGACCCAGTACTTC. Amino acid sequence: CASSQHKGAPETQYF.

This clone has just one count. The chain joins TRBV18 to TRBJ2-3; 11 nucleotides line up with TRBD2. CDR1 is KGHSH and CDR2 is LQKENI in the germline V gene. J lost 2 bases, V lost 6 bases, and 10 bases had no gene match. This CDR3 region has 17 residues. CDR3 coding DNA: TGTGCCAGCTCGCGAGTTGGGACTAGCGGAGCCACAGATACGCAGTATTTT. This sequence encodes CASSRVGTSGATDTQYF.

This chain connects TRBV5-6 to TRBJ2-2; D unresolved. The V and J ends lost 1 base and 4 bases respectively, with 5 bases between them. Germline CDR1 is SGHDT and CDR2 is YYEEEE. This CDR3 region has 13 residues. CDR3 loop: CASSLPVTGELFF. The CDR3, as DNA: TGTGCCAGCAGCTTGCCGGTCACCGGGGAGCTGTTTTTT.